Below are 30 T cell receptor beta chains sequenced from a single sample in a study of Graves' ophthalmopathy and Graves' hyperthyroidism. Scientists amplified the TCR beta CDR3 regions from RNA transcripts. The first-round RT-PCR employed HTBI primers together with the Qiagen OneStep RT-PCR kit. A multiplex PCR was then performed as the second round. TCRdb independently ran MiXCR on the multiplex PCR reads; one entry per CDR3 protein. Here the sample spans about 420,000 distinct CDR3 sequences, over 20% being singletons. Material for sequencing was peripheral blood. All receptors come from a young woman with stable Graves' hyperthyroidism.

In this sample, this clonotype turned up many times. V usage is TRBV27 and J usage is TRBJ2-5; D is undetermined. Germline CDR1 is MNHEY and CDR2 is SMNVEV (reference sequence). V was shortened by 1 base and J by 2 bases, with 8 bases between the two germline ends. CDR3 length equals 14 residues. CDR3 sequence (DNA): TGTGCCAGCAGTTTATTCGCCCAGCAAGAGACCCAGTACTTC. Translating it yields CASSLFAQQETQYF.

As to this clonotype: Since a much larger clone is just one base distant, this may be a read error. CDR3 loop: CASSFPVRGETKYF. CDR3 bases: TGTGCCAGCAGCTTCCCCGTGAGAGGAGAGACCAAGTACTTC. The gene calls are TRBV7-2 and TRBJ2-5; D is undetermined. The CDR3 length is 14 residues. Germline CDR1 SGHTA, CDR2 FQGNSA.

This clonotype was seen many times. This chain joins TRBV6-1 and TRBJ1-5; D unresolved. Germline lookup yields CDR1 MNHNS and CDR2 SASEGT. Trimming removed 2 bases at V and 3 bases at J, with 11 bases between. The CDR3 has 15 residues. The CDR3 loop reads CASSEFSVVNQPQHF. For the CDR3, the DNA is TGTGCCAGCAGTGAATTCTCAGTGGTCAATCAGCCCCAGCATTTT.

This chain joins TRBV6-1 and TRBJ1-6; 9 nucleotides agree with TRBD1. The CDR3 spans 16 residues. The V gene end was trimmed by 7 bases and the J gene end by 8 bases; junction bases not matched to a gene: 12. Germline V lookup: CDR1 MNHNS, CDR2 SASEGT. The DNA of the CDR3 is TGTGCCAGCACCAAACAGGGGGCTATAATGGATTCACCCCTCCACTTT. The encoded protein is CASTKQGAIMDSPLHF.

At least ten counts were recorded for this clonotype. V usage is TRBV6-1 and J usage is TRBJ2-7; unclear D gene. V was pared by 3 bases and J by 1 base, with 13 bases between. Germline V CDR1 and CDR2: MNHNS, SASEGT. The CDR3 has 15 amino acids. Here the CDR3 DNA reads TGTGCCAGCAGTGATTTCACTAATTATTCCTACGAGCAGTACTTC. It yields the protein CASSDFTNYSYEQYF.

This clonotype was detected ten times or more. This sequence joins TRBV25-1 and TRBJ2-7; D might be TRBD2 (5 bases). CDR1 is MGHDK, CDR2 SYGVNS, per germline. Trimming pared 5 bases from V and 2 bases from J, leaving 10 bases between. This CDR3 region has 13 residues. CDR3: CASSSGKTYEQYF. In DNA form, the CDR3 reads TGTGCCAGCAGTTCCGGGAAGACCTACGAGCAGTACTTC.

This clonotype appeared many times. CDR3: CASSELGGHYGYTF. The CDR3 DNA sequence: TGTGCCAGCAGTGAACTAGGGGGTCACTATGGCTACACCTTC. This sequence joins TRBV2 and TRBJ1-2; D might be TRBD1 (6 bases). Germline CDR1 reads SNHLY; CDR2 reads FYNNEI. This CDR3 comprises 14 residues. V lost 2 bases, J lost 3 bases, and 10 bases lay in between.

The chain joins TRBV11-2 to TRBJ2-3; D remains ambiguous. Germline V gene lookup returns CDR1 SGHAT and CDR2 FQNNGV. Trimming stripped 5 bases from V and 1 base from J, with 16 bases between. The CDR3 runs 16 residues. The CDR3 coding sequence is TGTGCCAGCAGCCCATCCGGCCGAGCCGGCACAGATACGCAGTATTTT. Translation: CASSPSGRAGTDTQYF.

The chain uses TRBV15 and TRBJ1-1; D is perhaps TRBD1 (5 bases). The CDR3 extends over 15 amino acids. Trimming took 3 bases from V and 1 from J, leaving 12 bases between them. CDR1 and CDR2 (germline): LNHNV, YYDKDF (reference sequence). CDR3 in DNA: TGTGCCACCAGCAGGAGGGACGGATCGAACACTGAAGCTTTCTTT. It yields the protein CATSRRDGSNTEAFF.

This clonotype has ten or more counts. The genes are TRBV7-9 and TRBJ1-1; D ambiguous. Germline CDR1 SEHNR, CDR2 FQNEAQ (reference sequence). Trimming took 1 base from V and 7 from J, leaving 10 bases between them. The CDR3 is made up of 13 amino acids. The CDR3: CASSLGTAVEAFF. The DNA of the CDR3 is TGTGCCAGCAGCTTAGGCACAGCGGTTGAAGCTTTCTTT.

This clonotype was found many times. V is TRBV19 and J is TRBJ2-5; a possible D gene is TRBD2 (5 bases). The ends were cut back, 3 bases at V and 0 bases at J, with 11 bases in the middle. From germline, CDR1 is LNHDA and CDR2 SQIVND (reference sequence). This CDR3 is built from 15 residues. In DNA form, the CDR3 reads TGTGCCAGTAGTATCAGCGGCGGCCACCAAGAGACCCAGTACTTC. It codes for CASSISGGHQETQYF.

CDR3 bases: TGCAGTGCTAACAGGGGCTACGAGCAGTACTTC. Translated, it gives CSANRGYEQYF. V usage is TRBV20-1 and J usage is TRBJ2-7; the match to TRBD1 covers 7 bases. Trimming cost V 4 bases and J 3 bases; bases outside gene matches: 0. Per the germline V gene, CDR1 is DFQATT and CDR2 is SNEGSKA (reference sequence). The CDR3 covers 11 residues.

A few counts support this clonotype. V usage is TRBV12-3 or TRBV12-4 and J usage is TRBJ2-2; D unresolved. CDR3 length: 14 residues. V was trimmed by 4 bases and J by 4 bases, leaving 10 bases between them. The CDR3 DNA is TGTGCCAGCAGTTATTGGGTTCCCACCGGGGAGCTGTTTTTT. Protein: CASSYWVPTGELFF.

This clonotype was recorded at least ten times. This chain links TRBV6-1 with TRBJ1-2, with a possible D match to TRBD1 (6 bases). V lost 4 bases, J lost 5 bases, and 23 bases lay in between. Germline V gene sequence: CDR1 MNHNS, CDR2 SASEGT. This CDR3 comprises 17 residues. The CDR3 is CASSGMRGQGIGYGYTF. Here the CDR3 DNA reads TGTGCCAGCAGTGGAATGCGCGGGCAGGGGATAGGTTATGGCTACACCTTC.

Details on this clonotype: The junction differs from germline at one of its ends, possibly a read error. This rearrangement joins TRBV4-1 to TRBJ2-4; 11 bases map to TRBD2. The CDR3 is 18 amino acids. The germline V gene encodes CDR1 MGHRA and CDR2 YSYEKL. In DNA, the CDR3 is TGCGCCAGCAGCCAACCAGGACTAGCGGGTCCCGTGGGAAACATTAAGTACTTC. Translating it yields CASSQPGLAGPVGNIKYF.

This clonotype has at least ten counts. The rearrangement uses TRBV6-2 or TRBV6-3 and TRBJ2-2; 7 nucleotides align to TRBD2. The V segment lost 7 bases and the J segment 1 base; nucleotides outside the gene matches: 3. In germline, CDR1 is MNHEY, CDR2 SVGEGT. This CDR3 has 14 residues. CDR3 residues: CASTSGLNTGELFF. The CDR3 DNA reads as TGTGCCAGCACTAGCGGACTGAACACCGGGGAGCTGTTTTTT.

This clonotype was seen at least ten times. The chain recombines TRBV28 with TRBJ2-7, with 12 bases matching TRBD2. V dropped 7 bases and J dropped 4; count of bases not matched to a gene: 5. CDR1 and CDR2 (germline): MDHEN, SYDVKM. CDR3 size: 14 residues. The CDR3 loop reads CASTQLAGGYEQYF. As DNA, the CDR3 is TGTGCCAGCACCCAACTAGCGGGAGGATACGAGCAGTACTTC.

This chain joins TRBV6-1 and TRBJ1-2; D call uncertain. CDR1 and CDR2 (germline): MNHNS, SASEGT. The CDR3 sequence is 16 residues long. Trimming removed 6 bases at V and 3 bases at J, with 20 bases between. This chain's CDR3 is CASRESPGSAHYGYTF. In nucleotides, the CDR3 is TGTGCCAGCAGGGAAAGTCCGGGTTCAGCGCACTATGGCTACACCTTC.

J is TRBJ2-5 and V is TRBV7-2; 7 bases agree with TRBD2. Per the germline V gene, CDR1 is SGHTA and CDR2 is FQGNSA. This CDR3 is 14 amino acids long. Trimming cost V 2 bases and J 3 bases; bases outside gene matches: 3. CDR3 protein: CASSLWAGEETQYF. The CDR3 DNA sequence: TGTGCCAGCAGCTTATGGGCGGGGGAAGAGACCCAGTACTTC. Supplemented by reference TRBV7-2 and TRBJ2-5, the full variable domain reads GAGVSQSPSNKVTEKGKDVELRCDPISGHTALYWYRQSLGQGLEFLIYFQGNSAPDKSGLPSDRFSAERTGGSVSTLTIQRTQQEDSAVYLCASSLWAGEETQYFGPGTRLLVL.

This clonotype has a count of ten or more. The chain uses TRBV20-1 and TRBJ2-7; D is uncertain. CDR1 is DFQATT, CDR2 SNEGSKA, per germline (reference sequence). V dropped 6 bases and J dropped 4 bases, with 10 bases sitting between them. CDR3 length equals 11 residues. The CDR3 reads CSARRVYEQYF. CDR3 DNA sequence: TGCAGTGCCCGCCGGGTTTACGAGCAGTACTTC.

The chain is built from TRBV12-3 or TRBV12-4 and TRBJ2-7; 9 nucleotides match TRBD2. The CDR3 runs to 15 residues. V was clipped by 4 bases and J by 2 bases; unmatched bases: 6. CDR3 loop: CASSSHSGGTYEQYF. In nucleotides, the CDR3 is TGTGCCAGCAGTTCCCATAGCGGGGGAACCTACGAGCAGTACTTC.

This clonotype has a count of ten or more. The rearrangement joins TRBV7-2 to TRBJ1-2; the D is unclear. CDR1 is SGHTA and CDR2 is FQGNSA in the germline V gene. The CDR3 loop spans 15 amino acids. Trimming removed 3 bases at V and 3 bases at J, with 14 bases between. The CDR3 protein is CASSLLTQPDYGYTF. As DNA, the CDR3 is TGTGCCAGCAGCTTGTTAACACAGCCAGACTATGGCTACACCTTC. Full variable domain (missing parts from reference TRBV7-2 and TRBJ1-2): GAGVSQSPSNKVTEKGKDVELRCDPISGHTALYWYRQSLGQGLEFLIYFQGNSAPDKSGLPSDRFSAERTGGSVSTLTIQRTQQEDSAVYLCASSLLTQPDYGYTFGSGTRLTVV.

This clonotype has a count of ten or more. CDR3 protein: CSATREVGETQYF. Written as DNA, the CDR3 is TGCAGTGCTACCCGGGAAGTGGGAGAGACCCAGTACTTC. This rearrangement joins TRBV20-1 to TRBJ2-5, with a weak D call TRBD2 (5 bases). The CDR3 spans 13 residues. Germline V gene lookup returns CDR1 DFQATT and CDR2 SNEGSKA (reference sequence). The V and J ends lost 4 bases and 4 bases respectively, with 13 bases between them.

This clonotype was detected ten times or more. CDR3 nucleotides: TGTGCCAGCAGTCAACTTGGACATAACCAAGAGACCCAGTACTTC. Translation gives CASSQLGHNQETQYF. The chain combines TRBV12-3 or TRBV12-4 with TRBJ2-5; D might be TRBD1 (5 bases). V lost 5 bases, J lost 0 bases, and 13 bases lay in between. The CDR3 has 15 residues.

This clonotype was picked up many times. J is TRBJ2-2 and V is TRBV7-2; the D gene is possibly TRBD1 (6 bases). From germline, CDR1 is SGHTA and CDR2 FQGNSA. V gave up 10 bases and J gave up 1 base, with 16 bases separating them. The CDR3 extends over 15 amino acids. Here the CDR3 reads CATKRTAMNTGELFF. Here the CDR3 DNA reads TGTGCCACTAAAAGGACAGCGATGAACACCGGGGAGCTGTTTTTT.

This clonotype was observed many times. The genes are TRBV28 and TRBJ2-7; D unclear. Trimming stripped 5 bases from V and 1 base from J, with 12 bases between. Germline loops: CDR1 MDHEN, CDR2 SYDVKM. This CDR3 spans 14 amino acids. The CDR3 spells CASSPTTDSYEQYF. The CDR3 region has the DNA TGTGCCAGCAGTCCTACCACAGATTCCTACGAGCAGTACTTC.

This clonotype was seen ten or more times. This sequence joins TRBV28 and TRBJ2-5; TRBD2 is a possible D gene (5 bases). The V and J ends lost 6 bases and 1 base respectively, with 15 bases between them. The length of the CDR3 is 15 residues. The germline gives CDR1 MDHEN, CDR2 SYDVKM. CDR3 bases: TGTGCCAGCAGGGGCCAGCGGCTCCTCCAAGAGACCCAGTACTTC. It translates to CASRGQRLLQETQYF.

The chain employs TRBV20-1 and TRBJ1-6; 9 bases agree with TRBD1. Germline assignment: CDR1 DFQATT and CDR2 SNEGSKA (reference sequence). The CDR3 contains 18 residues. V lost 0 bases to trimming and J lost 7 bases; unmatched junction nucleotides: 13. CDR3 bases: TGCAGTGCTAGAGATTTGAACAGGGGGCCCTTTTGGAATTCACCCCTCCACTTT. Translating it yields CSARDLNRGPFWNSPLHF.

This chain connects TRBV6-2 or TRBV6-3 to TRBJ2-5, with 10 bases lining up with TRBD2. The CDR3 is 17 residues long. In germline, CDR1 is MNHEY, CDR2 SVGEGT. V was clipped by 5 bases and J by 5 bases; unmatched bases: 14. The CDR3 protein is CASSPVSGGAGGETQYF. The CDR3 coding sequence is TGTGCCAGCAGTCCCGTAAGCGGGGGGGCCGGCGGTGAGACCCAGTACTTC.

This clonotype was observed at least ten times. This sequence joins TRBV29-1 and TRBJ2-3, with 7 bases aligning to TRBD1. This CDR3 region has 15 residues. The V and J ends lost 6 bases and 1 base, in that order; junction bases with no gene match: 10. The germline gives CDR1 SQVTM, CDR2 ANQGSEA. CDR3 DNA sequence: TGCAGCGTGGCAAAAGACAGGGCCGGCACAGATACGCAGTATTTT. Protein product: CSVAKDRAGTDTQYF.